The 25 T cell receptor beta chains given below trace back to one sample, sequenced in a study of cytomegalovirus exposure and HLA in healthy donors. PCR was performed using 60 Vbeta and 13 Jbeta primers. The method was immunoSEQ multiplex PCR; TCRdb's version includes in-frame clones alone and lacks a portion of them. The top ten clones hold roughly 0.5% of a sample with about 150,000 clones, around 90% of them seen once. The sample taken for sequencing was PBMCs. The receptor set was obtained from a woman aged 40-49 years in good health and CMV-seronegative.

In this sample, this clone turned up a few times. V and J are TRBV2 and TRBJ1-3; D remains ambiguous. The CDR3 covers 13 residues. CDR1 is SNHLY and CDR2 is FYNNEI in the germline V gene. V was trimmed by 2 bases and J by 4 bases, leaving 6 bases between them. The chain's CDR3 is CASSEYLGNTIYF. The DNA for the CDR3 is TGTGCCAGCAGTGAATATCTCGGAAACACCATATATTTT.

CDR3 DNA: TGCGCCAGCAGCAGGCCCTTGGGGACAGGGCGAGTCGAAGATCAGCCCCAGCATTTT. Amino acids: CASSRPLGTGRVEDQPQHF. This chain connects TRBV5-1 to TRBJ1-5; 9 positions match TRBD1. CDR1 is SGHRS, CDR2 YFSETQ, per germline. V gave up 4 bases and J gave up 5 bases; unmatched junction bases: 19. The CDR3 length is 19 residues.

The CDR3 DNA is TGTGCCAGCATATCAGGCAGGCTTACCTACGAGCAGTACTTC. This codes for CASISGRLTYEQYF. The chain has TRBV2 and TRBJ2-7; D not resolved. Per germline, CDR1 SNHLY and CDR2 FYNNEI. V lost 7 bases to trimming and J lost 2 bases, with 15 bases between them. There are 14 residues in the CDR3.

This chain connects TRBV5-6 to TRBJ2-5, with 10 bases fitting TRBD2. Germline CDR1 reads SGHDT; CDR2 reads YYEEEE. The CDR3 consists of 17 residues. J was trimmed by 5 bases and V by 0 bases; bases with no gene match: 10. The CDR3 bases are TGTGCCAGCAGCTTGGTATCGTCTAGCGGGAGCGGTGAGACCCAGTACTTC. Translation: CASSLVSSSGSGETQYF.

The gene calls are TRBV10-3 and TRBJ1-4; 9 bases map to TRBD1. The V segment lost 6 bases and the J segment 4 bases; nucleotides outside the gene matches: 3. The CDR3 length is 14 residues. CDR1 and CDR2 (germline): ENHRY, SYGVKD. The CDR3 DNA sequence: TGTGCCATCAGCCCGGGACAGGGTAATGAAAAACTGTTTTTT. Protein product: CAISPGQGNEKLFF.

This chain uses TRBV6-5 with TRBJ1-2, with D possibly matching TRBD1 (5 bases). V was pared by 1 base and J by 5 bases, with 11 bases between. Germline CDR1 and CDR2: MNHEY and SVGAGI. The CDR3 has 14 residues. The CDR3 DNA follows: TGTGCCAGCAGTTACTTCGGGGGAGGATATGGCTACACCTTC. This gives the protein CASSYFGGGYGYTF.

V and J are TRBV7-3 and TRBJ1-1; maybe TRBD1 (5 bases). V lost 4 bases and J lost 1, with 7 bases in between. The CDR3 is made up of 13 amino acids. Per germline, CDR1 SGHTA and CDR2 FQGTGA. The CDR3 spells CASSWTPNTEAFF. CDR3 nucleotides: TGTGCCAGCAGCTGGACACCGAACACTGAAGCTTTCTTT.

CDR3 bases: TGTGCCAGCAGTTCCCCCCCAGGGGCCCAGTACTTC. It specifies CASSSPPGAQYF. The chain combines TRBV28 with TRBJ2-5; possibly TRBD1 for D (6 bases). The V end was cut by 4 bases, the J end by 9 bases, with 12 bases between. In germline, CDR1 is MDHEN, CDR2 SYDVKM. This CDR3 contains 12 residues. The variable domain in full, completed from reference TRBV28 and TRBJ2-5, reads DVKVTQSSRYLVKRTGEKVFLECVQDMDHENMFWYRQDPGLGLRLIYFSYDVKMKEKGDIPEGYSVSREKKERFSLILESASTNQTSMYLCASSSPPGAQYFGPGTRLLVL.

The chain uses TRBV27 and TRBJ2-2; TRBD2 agrees at 11 bases. CDR1 and CDR2 from the germline V gene are MNHEY and SMNVEV (reference sequence). The V gene end was trimmed by 7 bases and the J gene end by 3 bases; junction bases not matched to a gene: 10. There are 17 residues in the CDR3. The CDR3 DNA is TGTGCCAGCACTAGCGGAGGGACTAGCGGATACACCGGGGAGCTGTTTTTT. Encoded protein: CASTSGGTSGYTGELFF.

The chain links TRBV10-3 to TRBJ1-5; 8 bases line up with TRBD1. The germline CDR1 and CDR2 sequences are ENHRY and SYGVKD. The V gene end was trimmed by 3 bases and the J gene end by 8 bases; junction bases not matched to a gene: 9. The CDR3 extends over 15 amino acids. The CDR3 region is CAISDDGTGSKPQHF. The CDR3 nucleotides are TGTGCCATCAGTGACGATGGGACAGGTAGCAAGCCCCAGCATTTT.

This sequence joins TRBV2 and TRBJ2-3, with D possibly being TRBD2 (9 bases). The CDR3 contains 15 residues. The germline gives CDR1 SNHLY, CDR2 FYNNEI. The ends were cut back, 5 bases at V and 1 base at J, with 13 bases in the middle. CDR3 sequence reads: CASSLAGQGTDTQYF. The CDR3 nucleotides are TGTGCCAGCAGTCTAGCGGGACAGGGCACAGATACGCAGTATTTT. The complete variable domain, with remaining parts taken from reference TRBV2 and TRBJ2-3, reads EPEVTQTPSHQVTQMGQEVILRCVPISNHLYFYWYRQILGQKVEFLVSFYNNEISEKSEIFDDQFSVERPDGSNFTLKIRSTKLEDSAMYFCASSLAGQGTDTQYFGPGTRLTVL.

The chain recombines TRBV5-6 with TRBJ1-2; 7 bases are shared with TRBD1. In germline, CDR1 is SGHDT, CDR2 YYEEEE. V lost 4 bases and J lost 2; bases outside the gene matches: 8. The CDR3 spans 15 residues. The DNA for the CDR3 is TGTGCCAGCAGCCCGAGGACAGGAGCCAACTATGGCTACACCTTC. Encoded protein: CASSPRTGANYGYTF.

V is TRBV7-8 and J is TRBJ2-7; TRBD2 matches at 8 bases. Germline CDR1 and CDR2: SGHVS and FQNEAQ. The V gene end was trimmed by 5 bases and the J gene end by 2 bases; junction bases not matched to a gene: 5. The length of the CDR3 is 14 residues. The CDR3 coding sequence is TGTGCCAGCAGCCCACGGGAGGGCCCCTACGAGCAGTACTTC. Protein sequence: CASSPREGPYEQYF.

This clone was seen only once. The chain combines TRBV28 with TRBJ1-6, with D maybe TRBD1 (5 bases). The CDR3 has 14 residues. From germline, CDR1 is MDHEN and CDR2 SYDVKM. Trimming shortened V by 5 bases and J by 10 bases, and 15 bases separated the two germline ends. CDR3 protein: CASSTFGGDSPLHF. The CDR3 bases are TGTGCCAGCAGTACCTTCGGGGGGGACTCACCCCTCCACTTT.

The V call is TRBV13, the J call TRBJ2-1; TRBD2 agrees at 13 bases. V was pared by 3 bases and J by 4 bases, with 3 bases of the junction left unmatched. CDR1 is PRHDT and CDR2 is FYEKMQ in the germline V gene (reference sequence). The CDR3 totals 16 residues. DNA for the CDR3: TGTGCCAGCAGCTTTACTAGCGGGAGGGGGTACAATGAGCAGTTCTTC. Its translation: CASSFTSGRGYNEQFF.

This clone was counted between two and nine times. V gene TRBV5-4 combines with J gene TRBJ1-2; no reliable D call. The CDR3 runs to 12 residues. V shed 3 bases and J shed 1 base, with 4 bases lying between them. Per the germline V gene, CDR1 is SGHNT and CDR2 is YYREEE (reference sequence). The CDR3 loop reads CASSSSNYGYTF. CDR3 nucleotides: TGTGCCAGCAGCTCGAGTAACTATGGCTACACCTTC. Filled out from reference TRBV5-4 and TRBJ1-2, the complete variable domain reads ETGVTQSPTHLIKTRGQQVTLRCSSQSGHNTVSWYQQALGQGPQFIFQYYREEENGRGNFPPRFSGLQFPNYSSELNVNALELDDSALYLCASSSSNYGYTFGSGTRLTVV.

This clone has just one count. This specimen includes other DNA sequences encoding the same CDR3. CDR3 protein: CSVGTSGTDTQYF. Written as DNA, the CDR3 is TGCAGCGTGGGGACTAGCGGCACAGATACGCAGTATTTT. The chain carries TRBV29-1 and TRBJ2-3; 10 bases map to TRBD2. This CDR3 region has 13 residues. Germline CDR1 and CDR2: SQVTM and ANQGSEA. V shed 6 bases and J 1 base; nucleotides not matched to a gene: 1.

The chain joins TRBV5-1 to TRBJ2-3; D is possibly TRBD2 (5 bases). CDR3 length: 13 residues. Germline V lookup: CDR1 SGHRS, CDR2 YFSETQ. Trimming took off 7 bases at V and 6 bases at J, with 15 bases between the two ends. The CDR3 reads CASGNGLEDTQYF. In nucleotides, the CDR3 is TGCGCCAGCGGGAATGGACTCGAGGATACGCAGTATTTT.

The V gene is TRBV28, the J gene TRBJ1-1; possibly TRBD1 for D (6 bases). Trimming stripped 4 bases from V and 6 bases from J, with 21 bases between. Germline V gene lookup returns CDR1 MDHEN and CDR2 SYDVKM. This CDR3 is built from 16 residues. The CDR3 loop is CASSSNRRGRVSEAFF. CDR3 in DNA: TGTGCCAGCAGTTCCAACAGGAGGGGGAGGGTATCTGAAGCTTTCTTT.

This chain joins TRBV5-4 and TRBJ1-1, with 9 positions matching TRBD1. V shed 4 bases, J shed 5 bases, and the junction held 6 bases outside the gene matches. Germline-derived CDR1 and CDR2 are SGHNT and YYREEE (reference sequence). CDR3 length: 14 amino acids. The CDR3 bases are TGTGCCAGCAGCACAAACAGGGGGCAGACTGAAGCTTTCTTT. As protein: CASSTNRGQTEAFF. Variable domain in full (rest from reference TRBV5-4 and TRBJ1-1): ETGVTQSPTHLIKTRGQQVTLRCSSQSGHNTVSWYQQALGQGPQFIFQYYREEENGRGNFPPRFSGLQFPNYSSELNVNALELDDSALYLCASSTNRGQTEAFFGQGTRLTVV.

On this clone: This sample also contains other DNA sequences that code for the same CDR3. V is TRBV28 and J is TRBJ1-1, with D maybe TRBD1 (6 bases). The CDR3 covers 13 residues. In germline, CDR1 is MDHEN, CDR2 SYDVKM. V lost 5 bases and J 5 bases, leaving 12 bases between the germline ends. The CDR3 sequence: CASSLPQGTEAFF. In nucleotides, the CDR3 is TGTGCCAGCAGTCTGCCCCAGGGGACTGAAGCTTTCTTT.

This rearrangement joins TRBV6-5 to TRBJ1-5; TRBD1 might be the D (6 bases). With 5 bases removed from V and 5 bases from J, the gap between germline ends came to 13 bases. This CDR3 has 14 amino acids. Germline CDR1 and CDR2: MNHEY and SVGAGI. CDR3 sequence: CASSKQGRDQPQHF. The CDR3 DNA reads as TGTGCCAGCAGTAAACAGGGTAGGGATCAGCCCCAGCATTTT.

J is TRBJ1-2 and V is TRBV7-9; maybe TRBD1 (6 bases). V shed 3 bases and J shed 3 bases, with 11 bases lying between them. The CDR3 extends over 14 amino acids. CDR1 and CDR2 from the germline V gene are SEHNR and FQNEAQ (reference sequence). CDR3 residues: CASSLTEGDYGYTF. The CDR3 coding sequence is TGTGCCAGCAGCTTGACAGAGGGGGACTATGGCTACACCTTC.

The J gene is TRBJ1-1, the V gene TRBV10-3, with D possibly matching TRBD1 (6 bases). The CDR3 has 16 residues. Germline-derived CDR1 and CDR2 are ENHRY and SYGVKD. V was shortened by 0 bases and J by 9 bases, with 20 bases between the two germline ends. The DNA of the CDR3 is TGTGCCATCAGTGAGTCTAGAGGGCGGGGGCCACTACAAGCTTTCTTT. This gives the protein CAISESRGRGPLQAFF.

The V and J genes are TRBV28 and TRBJ2-3; 10 nucleotides match TRBD2. CDR1 MDHEN and CDR2 SYDVKM come from the germline V gene. This CDR3 spans 18 amino acids. V was clipped by 3 bases and J by 7 bases; unmatched bases: 16. Written as DNA, the CDR3 is TGTGCCAGCAGTTTGTGGGAGATGTCTAGCGGGAGTAGGAATACGCAGTATTTT. This encodes CASSLWEMSSGSRNTQYF.